This T cell receptor (beta chain) was recorded in a study of cytomegalovirus exposure and HLA in healthy donors. The overall study: From HLA-typed donors, an early data release held some 80 million unique TCRs. Findings and caveats of the study: Judged likely to be a sequencing artifact was a cluster of highly shared sequence variants. A later analysis linked 15,000 to 20,000 TCR beta sequences to HLA alleles at 0.05 false discovery rate. Later analysis demonstrated an association between a missense DCLRE1C variant and TCR beta V- and J-gene trimming.

Note on this clone: What it binds is unknown.

PCR involved 60 Vbeta and 13 Jbeta primers. Clones were read by immunoSEQ multiplex PCR, and TCRdb kept only the in-frame ones, dropping some. The table records about 210,000 clones, around 84% of them present only once. The CDR3 runs to 15 residues. V lost 6 bases and J lost 8; bases outside the gene matches: 6. Germline CDR1 MRHNA, CDR2 SNTAGT. The V and J genes are TRBV6-4 and TRBJ2-2; 13 positions match TRBD2. The source material was PBMCs. The clonotype originates from a girl aged 2 to 10 in good health and CMV-seronegative. This chain's CDR3 is CASSWTSGSSGELFF. The CDR3 coding sequence is TGTGCCAGCAGCTGGACTAGCGGGAGCTCTGGGGAGCTGTTTTTT.